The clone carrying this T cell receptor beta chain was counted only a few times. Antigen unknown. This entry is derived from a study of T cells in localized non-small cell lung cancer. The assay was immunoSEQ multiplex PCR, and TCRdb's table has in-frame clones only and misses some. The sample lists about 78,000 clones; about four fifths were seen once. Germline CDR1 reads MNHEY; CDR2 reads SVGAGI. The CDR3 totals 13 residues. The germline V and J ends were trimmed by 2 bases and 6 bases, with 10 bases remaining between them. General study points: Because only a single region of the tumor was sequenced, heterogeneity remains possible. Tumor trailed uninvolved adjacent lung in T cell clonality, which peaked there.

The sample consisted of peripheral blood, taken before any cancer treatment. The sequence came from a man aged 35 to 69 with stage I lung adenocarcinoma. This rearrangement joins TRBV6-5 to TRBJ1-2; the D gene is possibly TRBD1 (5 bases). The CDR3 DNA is TGTGCCAGCAGTTACGTTACAGGTGATGGCTACACCTTC. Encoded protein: CASSYVTGDGYTF.